Listed below are T cell receptor beta chains from one sample, sequenced in a study of blood T cell repertoires in COVID-19. Assay: immunoSEQ multiplex PCR; the TCRdb copy retains only in-frame clones and omits some. The sample lists under 150,000 clones; over 75% were seen once. Sequencing was done on a sample of PBMCs or T cells enriched from blood (not recorded which). These receptors were collected from a man aged 50-59 years in a cohort exposed to, infected with or recovered from COVID-19 (not recorded which). Both conserved end residues are part of each CDR3. Fields, in order: clone size, V gene, D gene, J gene, CDR3 DNA, CDR3 protein. The D gene is left open where the match is weak. The size of a clone is reported for some rows only, either as once, few or many, or as a class for expanded clones.

>-|TRBV24-1|-|TRBJ1-5
TGTGCCACCAGTGATACCAGGGTGGGCAATCAGCCCCAGCATTTT
CATSDTRVGNQPQHF
>-|TRBV7-9|TRBD2|TRBJ2-7
TGTGCCAGCAGCTTTCTGGGACTAGCGGGAGCCTACGAGCAGTACTTC
CASSFLGLAGAYEQYF
>few|TRBV10-1|-|TRBJ1-5
TGCGCCAGCAGTGAGGGAGATCAGCCCCAGCATTTT
CASSEGDQPQHF
>-|TRBV2|TRBD2|TRBJ2-2
TGTGCCAGCCTAACGGGACTAGCTAAGGGGGAGCTGTTTTTT
CASLTGLAKGELFF
>-|TRBV5-1|-|TRBJ1-2
TGCGCCAGCAGCTTGGACAGGTCCTATGGCTACACCTTC
CASSLDRSYGYTF
>few|TRBV6-5|-|TRBJ2-7
TGTGCCAGCACTCGAAGGGGCCTGGCCTACGAGCAGTACTTC
CASTRRGLAYEQYF
>-|TRBV14|TRBD1|TRBJ1-6
TGTGCCAGCAGCCTCGGACAGGGCTATACCTATAATTCACCCCTCCACTTT
CASSLGQGYTYNSPLHF
>-|TRBV13|TRBD2|TRBJ2-3
TGTGCCAGCAGCTTAGAAGGCGGCGGGAGGGCATGGACGCAGTATTTT
CASSLEGGGRAWTQYF
>-|TRBV4-2|-|TRBJ1-2
TGTGCCAGCAGCCAAGATTTTGCGGGACACTATGGCTACACCTTC
CASSQDFAGHYGYTF
>-|TRBV18|-|TRBJ1-6
TGTGCCAGCTCACCCTCTCCCCCGGATTCACCCCTCCACTTT
CASSPSPPDSPLHF